This entry lists 7 T cell receptor beta chains sequenced from one sample in a study of T-cell reconstitution after alpha-beta-depleted transplantation in children. Construction of the TCRbeta library involved unique molecular identifiers. TCRdb redid the calling of the PCR reads with MiXCR, one entry per CDR3 protein. The sample carries 500,000 to 650,000 distinct CDR3 sequences, 10% to 12% recorded once. The source material was PBMCs, mostly from graft donor cells, sampled 180 days after TCRalphabeta/CD19-depleted stem cell transplant. Receptors originate from a female patient between 2 and 15 years old who had a stem cell transplant for aplastic anemia, so the T cells may come from the graft donor.

This clonotype was seen more than once but under ten times. The gene calls are TRBV12-3 or TRBV12-4 and TRBJ2-2, with 12 bases identical to TRBD2. The length of the CDR3 is 17 residues. Losses at the gene ends were 4 bases for V and 5 bases for J; bases not matched to a gene: 8. The CDR3 loop is CASSSHRLAGDTGELFF. The CDR3 region has the DNA TGTGCCAGCAGTTCGCACAGACTAGCGGGAGATACCGGGGAGCTGTTTTTT.

The chain couples TRBV6-1 to TRBJ1-6; D call uncertain. V lost 7 bases to trimming and J lost 17 bases, with 18 bases between them. CDR1 is MNHNS, CDR2 SASEGT, per germline. The CDR3 runs 12 residues. The CDR3 region has the DNA TGTGCCAGCACCAGGTCCAGCCAAAGCTTCCACTTT. Translation gives CASTRSSQSFHF.

This clonotype appeared a few times. CDR3 amino acids: CASSPLGGDSRKKETQYF. The CDR3 DNA follows: TGTGCCAGCTCACCATTGGGTGGGGACAGCAGGAAGAAAGAGACCCAGTACTTC. V is TRBV18 and J is TRBJ2-5, with 7 bases that match TRBD1. The V and J ends lost 2 bases and 3 bases, in that order; junction bases with no gene match: 15. This CDR3 contains 18 residues. CDR1 KGHSH and CDR2 LQKENI come from the germline V gene.

The chain joins TRBV7-2 to TRBJ2-7; the match to TRBD2 covers 8 bases. Unmatched junction bases numbered 6, after V lost 2 bases and J lost 0 bases. The CDR3 spans 16 residues. Germline-derived CDR1 and CDR2 are SGHTA and FQGNSA. The CDR3 sequence: CASSLLGLAGSYEQYF. The CDR3 bases are TGTGCCAGCAGCTTACTAGGACTAGCTGGCTCCTACGAGCAGTACTTC.

This clonotype came up many times. The chain couples TRBV20-1 to TRBJ2-1; 11 nucleotides line up with TRBD2. With 6 bases clipped from V and 0 bases from J, the junction kept 7 bases outside the gene matches. The CDR3 contains 16 residues. Germline-derived CDR1 and CDR2 are DFQATT and SNEGSKA (reference sequence). CDR3: CSALGLAASSYNEQFF. CDR3 bases: TGCAGTGCCCTGGGACTAGCGGCAAGCTCCTACAATGAGCAGTTCTTC.

This clonotype was found a few times. The chain recombines TRBV27 with TRBJ2-3, with 16 bases matching TRBD2. Germline V CDR1 and CDR2: MNHEY, SMNVEV (reference sequence). The trim removed 1 base at V and 2 bases at J, leaving 3 bases unmatched. This CDR3 has 18 residues. In nucleotides, the CDR3 is TGTGCCAGCAGTTTATTGGGACTAGCGGGAGGGACCACAGATACGCAGTATTTT. Its protein is CASSLLGLAGGTTDTQYF.

This clonotype was detected a few times. This chain links TRBV18 with TRBJ1-1; D not certain. Germline V gene data show CDR1 as KGHSH and CDR2 as LQKENI. V dropped 3 bases and J dropped 2 bases, with 10 bases sitting between them. The CDR3 loop spans 14 amino acids. The chain's CDR3 is CASSPTRRNTEAFF. The CDR3 DNA sequence: TGTGCCAGCTCACCTACCCGCCGAAACACTGAAGCTTTCTTT.